The entry that follows covers one T cell receptor beta chain sequence. Its specificity is unknown. V was clipped by 11 bases and J by 1 base; unmatched bases: 5. This CDR3 spans 13 amino acids. Per the germline V gene, CDR1 is SNHLY and CDR2 is FYNNEI. The sample comes from a study of cytomegalovirus exposure and HLA in healthy donors. Findings and caveats of the study: Cytomegalovirus-associated status was assigned to some 180 TCR beta chains. An ancestry cluster, one associated with Asian ancestry, reportedly showed fewer N-insertions than the approximately 670-donor mean in a later analysis. Per a prior analysis, the majority of TCR beta V segments were productive roughly 90% or roughly 30% of the time.

PCR used 60 Vbeta primers and 13 Jbeta primers. The repertoire was sequenced with immunoSEQ multiplex PCR; TCRdb's copy has only in-frame clones and lacks some. The sample has some 130,000 clones; almost 85% are singletons. This clonotype was sampled from a boy under 10 years old in good health and CMV-seronegative. The source material was PBMCs. V and J are TRBV2 and TRBJ2-3; 8 positions agree with TRBD1. In DNA form, the CDR3 reads TGTGCCGGACAGGACAGGGGCACAGATACGCAGTATTTT. This sequence encodes CAGQDRGTDTQYF.